Shown below are 26 T cell receptor beta chains from a single sample sequenced in a study of T cell responses to AZD1222 COVID-19 vaccine. The assay was immunoSEQ multiplex PCR, and TCRdb's table has in-frame clones only and misses some. This sample carries some 200,000 clones, just over 90% of them seen once, and the ten largest clones take around 1%. Sequencing used peripheral blood, obtained on day 0 of MenACWY control vaccination. The receptor source for this set is an adult in good health.

This clone is a singleton in its sample. The V gene is TRBV7-6, the J gene TRBJ1-6, with D perhaps matching TRBD1 (5 bases). V shed 5 bases and J shed 0 bases, with 14 bases lying between them. The germline CDR1 and CDR2 sequences are SGHVS and FNYEAQ. This CDR3 is built from 17 residues. The CDR3: CASSGGVGGSYNSPLHF. CDR3 nucleotide sequence: TGTGCCAGCAGCGGAGGGGTCGGCGGCTCCTATAATTCACCCCTCCACTTT.

The rearrangement uses TRBV9 and TRBJ2-2, with D unclear. The germline CDR1 and CDR2 sequences are SGDLS and YYNGEE. V was cut by 0 bases and J by 8 bases, with 14 bases left in between. The CDR3 has 15 residues. The CDR3 DNA is TGTGCCAGCAGCGTAGCTCCCGGGCAAGCGGGGGAGCTGTTTTTT. Protein: CASSVAPGQAGELFF.

This clone has only a few counts. This chain links TRBV10-3 with TRBJ1-1; the D gene is possibly TRBD1 (5 bases). Trimming pared 5 bases from V and 0 bases from J, leaving 13 bases between. Germline CDR1 is ENHRY and CDR2 is SYGVKD. The CDR3 runs to 15 residues. Written as DNA, the CDR3 is TGTGCCATCAGTCGGACAAGGACCGTGAACACTGAAGCTTTCTTT. Its translation is CAISRTRTVNTEAFF.

The chain carries TRBV3-1 (or the pseudogene TRBV3-2) and TRBJ2-1, with 9 bases matching TRBD1. The CDR3 extends over 15 amino acids. CDR1 is LGHDT and CDR2 is YNNKEL in the germline V gene (reference sequence). Unmatched junction bases numbered 7, after V lost 4 bases and J lost 6 bases. The CDR3 coding sequence is TGTGCCAGCAGCCGACCGACAGGGGGATTCAATGAGCAGTTCTTC. Translating it yields CASSRPTGGFNEQFF.

The V call is TRBV23-1, the J call TRBJ1-2; D gene uncertain. TRBV23-1 is an ORF; its function is uncertain. V lost 1 base to trimming and J lost 0 bases, with 12 bases between them. The CDR3 spans 16 residues. DNA of the CDR3: TGCGCCAGCAGTCAATACCGACATCCATCTAACTATGGCTACACCTTC. Its translation is CASSQYRHPSNYGYTF.

The genes are TRBV18 and TRBJ2-5, with no clear D. This CDR3 spans 14 amino acids. Trimming cost V 2 bases and J 2 bases, with 9 bases left between them. Per the germline V gene, CDR1 is KGHSH and CDR2 is LQKENI. As DNA, the CDR3 is TGTGCCAGCTCACCATCTGGGCCTCAAGAGACCCAGTACTTC. It codes for CASSPSGPQETQYF.

This clone was seen a single time. CDR3 residues: CASSQVEAPGRPTSYEQYF. CDR3 coding DNA: TGTGCCAGCAGCCAAGTTGAGGCGCCCGGCAGGCCAACGTCGTACGAGCAGTACTTC. V and J are TRBV3-1 (or the pseudogene TRBV3-2) and TRBJ2-7; no definite D call. This CDR3 is built from 19 residues. V was shortened by 1 base and J by 4 bases, with 26 bases between the two germline ends. CDR1 LGHDT and CDR2 YNNKEL come from the germline V gene (reference sequence).

In its sample, this clone was seen once. The J gene is TRBJ1-2, the V gene TRBV23-1, with D possibly being TRBD1 (5 bases). TRBV23-1 is marked as an open reading frame, function uncertain. The CDR3 runs 16 residues. V gave up 2 bases and J gave up 4 bases, with 17 bases separating them. The CDR3 nucleotides are TGCGCCAGCAGTCAAGGTAAGGGGTCTCCCTGCTATGGCTACACCTTC. Translation: CASSQGKGSPCYGYTF.

This chain connects TRBV9 to TRBJ2-1, with 10 bases identical to TRBD2. V lost 8 bases and J lost 4; bases outside the gene matches: 9. Per the germline V gene, CDR1 is SGDLS and CDR2 is YYNGEE. The CDR3 runs 15 residues. CDR3 in amino acids: CASSVGLAEYNEQFF. The CDR3 DNA follows: TGTGCCAGTTCCGTAGGACTAGCGGAGTACAATGAGCAGTTCTTC. The full variable domain, rest sourced from reference TRBV9 and TRBJ2-1, is DSGVTQTPKHLITATGQRVTLRCSPRSGDLSVYWYQQSLDQGLQFLIQYYNGEERAKGNILERFSAQQFPDLHSELNLSSLELGDSALYFCASSVGLAEYNEQFFGPGTRLTVL.

The V and J genes are TRBV7-9 and TRBJ2-5, with D possibly being TRBD1 or TRBD2 (5 bases each). The germline V gene has CDR1 SEHNR and CDR2 FQNEAQ (reference sequence). CDR3 length: 14 residues. The V gene lost 1 base and the J gene lost 6 bases, with 12 bases spanning the gap. The CDR3 DNA sequence: TGTGCCAGCAGCTTAGATAGGGGACGGAAGACCCAGTACTTC. Its translation is CASSLDRGRKTQYF. The variable domain in full, with the rest retrieved from reference TRBV7-9 and TRBJ2-5, is DTGVSQNPRHKITKRGQNVTFRCDPISEHNRLYWYRQTLGQGPEFLTYFQNEAQLEKSRLLSDRFSAERPKGSFSTLEIQRTEQGDSAMYLCASSLDRGRKTQYFGPGTRLLVL.

This chain uses TRBV4-1 with TRBJ1-5; D not resolved. Trimming left V 4 bases short and J 1 base short, with 8 bases between. The CDR3 length is 14 residues. Germline V lookup: CDR1 MGHRA, CDR2 YSYEKL. Here the CDR3 DNA reads TGCGCCAGCAGCCGGACGGGGAGCAATCAGCCCCAGCATTTT. Amino acids: CASSRTGSNQPQHF.

This chain connects TRBV5-6 to TRBJ1-2, with a weak D call TRBD1 (6 bases). Germline V lookup: CDR1 SGHDT, CDR2 YYEEEE. V was trimmed by 0 bases and J by 8 bases, leaving 11 bases between them. This CDR3 comprises 13 residues. The CDR3 DNA sequence: TGTGCCAGCAGCTTGGCCACAGGGTCGGGCTACACCTTC. Translated: CASSLATGSGYTF.

V usage is TRBV29-1 and J usage is TRBJ1-1; D may be TRBD1 (6 bases). CDR1 is SQVTM, CDR2 ANQGSEA, per germline. The V end lost 5 bases, the J end lost 5 bases, and 9 bases lay between the germline ends. The length of the CDR3 is 11 residues. The CDR3 loop is CSVPGATEAFF. For the CDR3, the DNA is TGCAGCGTTCCAGGGGCAACTGAAGCTTTCTTT. Full variable domain (outside the CDR3, taken from reference TRBV29-1 and TRBJ1-1): SAVISQKPSRDICQRGTSLTIQCQVDSQVTMMFWYRQQPGQSLTLIATANQGSEATYESGFVIDKFPISRPNLTFSTLTVSNMSPEDSSIYLCSVPGATEAFFGQGTRLTVV.

As to this clone: An end of the junction does not agree with germline; a read error may underlie this. Written as DNA, the CDR3 is TGTGCCAGCACCTTGGGACAGTATAGCAATCAGCCCCAGCATTTT. Its translation is CASTLGQYSNQPQHF. The chain is built from TRBV5-6 and TRBJ1-5, with TRBD1 identical over 7 bases. CDR3 length: 15 residues. From germline, CDR1 is SGHDT and CDR2 YYEEEE.

The chain uses TRBV9 and TRBJ2-3, with D possibly TRBD2 on 6 matching bases. CDR3 length: 15 residues. V dropped 1 base and J dropped 2 bases, with 11 bases sitting between them. The germline V gene has CDR1 SGDLS and CDR2 YYNGEE. CDR3 in amino acids: CASSVMGLSTDTQYF. The CDR3 DNA reads TGTGCCAGCAGCGTAATGGGACTGTCCACAGATACGCAGTATTTT.

The V gene is TRBV28, the J gene TRBJ1-1, with D unresolved. The germline CDR1 and CDR2 sequences are MDHEN and SYDVKM. Trimming shortened V by 11 bases and J by 8 bases, and 12 bases separated the two germline ends. CDR3 length: 10 amino acids. The CDR3 region is CAVGPGEAFF. The CDR3 nucleotides are TGTGCCGTTGGGCCCGGGGAAGCTTTCTTT.

The V and J genes are TRBV5-1 and TRBJ2-1, with 10 bases matching TRBD1. The CDR3 spans 13 residues. Germline V gene data show CDR1 as SGHRS and CDR2 as YFSETQ. V gave up 5 bases and J gave up 8 bases; unmatched junction bases: 4. The CDR3 is CASRTGGLHEQFF. CDR3 nucleotide sequence: TGCGCCAGCAGGACAGGGGGCTTGCATGAGCAGTTCTTC.

This chain uses TRBV15 with TRBJ1-2; the D is unclear. Between the trimmed V and J ends, which lost 3 bases and 6 bases, there was a span of 11 bases. This CDR3 spans 13 amino acids. In germline, CDR1 is LNHNV, CDR2 YYDKDF (reference sequence). The CDR3 protein is CATSRAERDGYTF. The DNA for the CDR3 is TGTGCCACCAGCAGGGCTGAAAGGGATGGCTACACCTTC.

The genes are TRBV7-3 and TRBJ2-6; the D gene is possibly TRBD1 (5 bases). V gave up 5 bases and J gave up 1 base, with 6 bases separating them. CDR1 SGHTA and CDR2 FQGTGA come from the germline V gene. The CDR3 extends over 14 amino acids. CDR3 amino acids: CASSPGSGANVLTF. The CDR3 coding sequence is TGTGCCAGCAGCCCAGGGTCTGGGGCCAACGTCCTGACTTTC.

This chain links TRBV2 with TRBJ2-5; TRBD1 agrees at 12 bases. The V and J ends lost 6 bases and 4 bases, in that order; junction bases with no gene match: 6. Germline CDR1 is SNHLY and CDR2 is FYNNEI. This CDR3 has 15 amino acids. The CDR3 DNA sequence: TGTGCCAGCAGGACGGGGGGACAGGGGGCAGAGACCCAGTACTTC. Its translation is CASRTGGQGAETQYF. The full variable domain, its missing parts supplied by reference TRBV2 and TRBJ2-5, is EPEVTQTPSHQVTQMGQEVILRCVPISNHLYFYWYRQILGQKVEFLVSFYNNEISEKSEIFDDQFSVERPDGSNFTLKIRSTKLEDSAMYFCASRTGGQGAETQYFGPGTRLLVL.

The CDR3 nucleotides are TGTGCCAGCAGTTACTCAACCCCGGGGAGGGGCAATGGCTACACCTTC. It encodes CASSYSTPGRGNGYTF. The chain uses TRBV6-5 and TRBJ1-2, with D possibly matching TRBD1 (5 bases). The CDR3 runs to 16 residues. Germline CDR1 is MNHEY and CDR2 is SVGAGI. The ends were cut back, 0 bases at V and 6 bases at J, with 17 bases in the middle.

The rearrangement joins TRBV6-1 to TRBJ1-5, with TRBD1 as a possible D gene (5 bases). The CDR3 runs 12 residues. CDR1 and CDR2 (germline): MNHNS, SASEGT. Trimming took off 3 bases at V and 11 bases at J, with 11 bases between the two ends. The CDR3 coding sequence is TGTGCCAGCAGTGACAGGGTAGAAGCCCAGCATTTT. Amino acids: CASSDRVEAQHF.

This clone was recorded only once. The gene calls are TRBV6-5 and TRBJ1-1, with 7 bases that match TRBD1. The CDR3 is 14 residues long. V gave up 0 bases and J gave up 4 bases; unmatched junction bases: 2. Germline assignment: CDR1 MNHEY and CDR2 SVGAGI. The CDR3 nucleotides are TGTGCCAGCAGTTACTCTCAGGGGGTCACTGAAGCTTTCTTT. Translating it yields CASSYSQGVTEAFF.

V and J are TRBV4-1 and TRBJ2-3, with 8 bases matching TRBD2. From germline, CDR1 is MGHRA and CDR2 YSYEKL. There are 16 residues in the CDR3. Trimming cost V 5 bases and J 1 base; bases outside gene matches: 8. This chain's CDR3 is CASSVRGRGGTDTQYF. CDR3 sequence (DNA): TGCGCCAGCAGCGTACGCGGGCGGGGGGGCACAGATACGCAGTATTTT.

A single count supports this clone. CDR3 coding DNA: TGTGCCAGCAGAACCCCGCCGGGGGGCGGAAACACCATATATTTT. As protein: CASRTPPGGGNTIYF. The rearrangement joins TRBV6-5 to TRBJ1-3; D might be TRBD1 (6 bases). CDR3 length equals 15 residues. Germline CDR1 MNHEY, CDR2 SVGAGI. V lost 6 bases and J 4 bases, leaving 16 bases between the germline ends.

The chain combines TRBV12-5 with TRBJ2-7; TRBD1 matches 11 bases. This CDR3 is built from 16 residues. V was pared by 1 base and J by 6 bases, with 8 bases of the junction left unmatched. The germline CDR1 and CDR2 sequences are LGHNT and FRNRAP. In nucleotides, the CDR3 is TGTGCTAGTGGTTTGGCCTCCGGGACAGGGGGTTCCGAGCAGTACTTC. It codes for CASGLASGTGGSEQYF.